Below are 26 T cell receptor beta chains sequenced from a single sample in a study of CD8 T cells in ankylosing spondylitis (dated by TCRdb to the late 2010s). Findings and caveats that apply to the study as a whole: A TCR beta motif made up of eight highly homologous amino acid variants appeared to be characteristic of blood from ankylosing spondylitis patients.

These TCRs' antigens remain unknown. Library creation used 5' RACE. Sequencing was performed on an Illumina HiSeq 2500. The public reads were run again by TCRdb, first through fastp at Q25 and then through MiXCR, and only productive beta chains were kept. Identical CDR3 protein sequences are pooled into one entry, listed with their most common genes and DNA. The sample has about 700,000 distinct CDR3 sequences on record, around a fifth of them singletons. Around 19% of the sample lies in the top ten. Material for sequencing was blood, either unsorted or a sorted T cell fraction (not recorded which). Source of these receptors: a male donor with ankylosing spondylitis.

This clonotype has just a few counts. J is TRBJ2-2 and V is TRBV27; perhaps TRBD2 as D (6 bases). V lost 1 base, J lost 2 bases, and 14 bases lay in between. This CDR3 has 17 amino acids. CDR1 and CDR2 (germline): MNHEY, SMNVEV (reference sequence). CDR3 residues: CASSLFFQGGNTGELFF. The CDR3 coding sequence is TGTGCCAGCAGTTTATTTTTTCAGGGAGGAAACACCGGGGAGCTGTTTTTT.

This chain uses TRBV6-1 with TRBJ2-1; 7 bases line up with TRBD1. CDR3 length equals 19 residues. V lost 5 bases and J lost 7; bases outside the gene matches: 23. Per germline, CDR1 MNHNS and CDR2 SASEGT. The CDR3 sequence: CASSILRFLGQTFSNEQFF. DNA for the CDR3: TGTGCCAGCAGTATCCTGAGATTCTTGGGACAGACGTTTTCTAATGAGCAGTTCTTC.

The J gene is TRBJ2-3, the V gene TRBV7-3, with 7 bases identical to TRBD1. The CDR3 spans 15 residues. Germline-derived CDR1 and CDR2 are SGHTA and FQGTGA. V was pared by 2 bases and J by 4 bases, with 6 bases of the junction left unmatched. Here the CDR3 reads CASSLVGGPADTQYF. The CDR3 coding sequence is TGTGCCAGCAGCTTAGTAGGGGGCCCTGCAGATACGCAGTATTTT.

The V gene is TRBV19, the J gene TRBJ1-5; possible D gene TRBD1, 5 bases. This CDR3 has 14 amino acids. Trimming pared 1 base from V and 6 bases from J, leaving 10 bases between. The germline gives CDR1 LNHDA, CDR2 SQIVND (reference sequence). The CDR3 loop reads CASSIGEGFQPQHF. The DNA of the CDR3 is TGTGCCAGTAGTATAGGCGAGGGGTTTCAGCCCCAGCATTTT. Full variable domain (remainder filled in from reference TRBV19 and TRBJ1-5): DGGITQSPKYLFRKEGQNVTLSCEQNLNHDAMYWYRQDPGQGLRLIYYSQIVNDFQKGDIAEGYSVSREKKESFPLTVTSAQKNPTAFYLCASSIGEGFQPQHFGDGTRLSIL.

The gene calls are TRBV6-1 and TRBJ1-1; D unresolved. V dropped 2 bases and J dropped 4 bases, with 8 bases sitting between them. Germline V gene lookup returns CDR1 MNHNS and CDR2 SASEGT. The CDR3 extends over 13 amino acids. CDR3 loop: CASSERRATEAFF. The CDR3 DNA is TGTGCCAGCAGTGAACGGAGGGCCACTGAAGCTTTCTTT.

This chain connects TRBV20-1 to TRBJ2-3, with D possibly being TRBD2 (5 bases). Trimming took off 0 bases at V and 9 bases at J, with 16 bases between the two ends. In germline, CDR1 is DFQATT, CDR2 SNEGSKA (reference sequence). CDR3 size: 14 residues. This CDR3 is CSARDNPEGETQYF. Here the CDR3 DNA reads TGCAGTGCTAGAGATAACCCTGAGGGAGAAACGCAGTATTTT.

In its sample, this clonotype was seen once. The genes are TRBV12-3 or TRBV12-4 and TRBJ2-1, with 9 bases identical to TRBD1. V gave up 6 bases and J gave up 6 bases; unmatched junction bases: 9. This CDR3 region has 15 residues. For the CDR3, the DNA is TGTGCCAGCAGAGGGGGACAGGGCCCCGCCAATGAGCAGTTCTTC. Encoded protein: CASRGGQGPANEQFF.

This chain joins TRBV5-1 and TRBJ2-7, with 8 positions matching TRBD1. The germline CDR1 and CDR2 sequences are SGHRS and YFSETQ. Trimming at V came to 1 base and at J to 3 bases, leaving 3 bases not matched to a gene. CDR3 length equals 14 residues. CDR3 coding DNA: TGCGCCAGCAGCTTGTCAGGGGGCGACTACGAGCAGTACTTC. Translating it yields CASSLSGGDYEQYF.

This clonotype was observed a few times. The gene calls are TRBV7-6 and TRBJ2-5; 13 bases fit TRBD2. V trimming: 5 bases; J trimming: 4 bases; junction bases outside the gene matches: 4. CDR3 length: 15 residues. CDR1 and CDR2 from the germline V gene are SGHVS and FNYEAQ. The CDR3 DNA reads TGTGCCAGCAGCCCGTGGACTAGCGGGGGAGAGACCCAGTACTTC. Residues: CASSPWTSGGETQYF.

The J gene is TRBJ1-2, the V gene TRBV24-1; 9 bases match TRBD1. J was trimmed by 5 bases and V by 4 bases; bases with no gene match: 4. Germline loops: CDR1 KGHDR, CDR2 SFDVKD. The CDR3 contains 14 residues. In DNA form, the CDR3 reads TGTGCCACCAGTGACTCCGGGACAGGGTATGGCTACACCTTC. This encodes CATSDSGTGYGYTF.

This clonotype was seen more than once but under ten times. V usage is TRBV11-1 and J usage is TRBJ2-4, with D maybe TRBD1 (5 bases). V dropped 1 base and J dropped 1 base, with 17 bases sitting between them. Germline CDR1 and CDR2: SGHAT and FQDESV (reference sequence). The CDR3 totals 18 residues. CDR3 sequence (DNA): TGTGCCAGCAGCTTAGAATGGTATGGACATCCGGCCAAAAACATTCAGTACTTC. Its protein is CASSLEWYGHPAKNIQYF.

The chain employs TRBV2 and TRBJ1-3, with 7 positions matching TRBD1. Germline CDR1 SNHLY, CDR2 FYNNEI. The junction had 5 bases not matched to a gene; V was cut back by 6 bases and J by 3 bases. This CDR3 is built from 14 residues. CDR3 in DNA: TGTGCCAGCAGCCAAGACAGGGTTGGAAACACCATATATTTT. It translates to CASSQDRVGNTIYF.

At least ten counts were recorded for this clonotype. The V gene is TRBV5-1, the J gene TRBJ1-5; no reliable D call. V lost 6 bases and J 6 bases, leaving 7 bases between the germline ends. Germline V gene lookup returns CDR1 SGHRS and CDR2 YFSETQ. The CDR3 is made up of 11 amino acids. In nucleotides, the CDR3 is TGCGCCAGCATAAGTGGTCAGCCCCAGCATTTT. It encodes CASISGQPQHF.

This clonotype was counted only a few times. J is TRBJ2-6 and V is TRBV9; D might be TRBD1 (5 bases). This CDR3 has 17 residues. From germline, CDR1 is SGDLS and CDR2 YYNGEE. The V end lost 1 base, the J end lost 0 bases, and 11 bases lay between the germline ends. The CDR3 here is CASSVIGVGSGANVLTF. In DNA form, the CDR3 reads TGTGCCAGCAGCGTAATAGGGGTAGGCTCTGGGGCCAACGTCCTGACTTTC.

This chain's CDR3 is CAIASEPQGTYEQYF. CDR3 DNA: TGTGCCATCGCCTCCGAACCCCAGGGGACCTACGAGCAGTACTTC. This rearrangement joins TRBV10-3 to TRBJ2-7; the D gene is possibly TRBD1 (6 bases). V dropped 8 bases and J dropped 2 bases, with 19 bases sitting between them. The CDR3 extends over 15 amino acids. The germline V gene encodes CDR1 ENHRY and CDR2 SYGVKD.

This chain joins TRBV7-8 and TRBJ1-5; D is possibly TRBD1 (5 bases). V was trimmed by 5 bases and J by 6 bases, leaving 17 bases between them. CDR3 size: 15 residues. Germline lookup yields CDR1 SGHVS and CDR2 FQNEAQ. DNA of the CDR3: TGTGCCAGCAGCGCCGGTGGGGGGGTCGCTCAGCCCCAGCATTTT. It translates to CASSAGGGVAQPQHF.

The chain combines TRBV28 with TRBJ2-5; D unclear. Germline-derived CDR1 and CDR2 are MDHEN and SYDVKM. This CDR3 is built from 11 residues. With 10 bases removed from V and 5 bases from J, the gap between germline ends came to 11 bases. The CDR3 region is CATAASETQYF. The CDR3 bases are TGTGCCACAGCAGCTTCCGAGACCCAGTACTTC. The whole variable domain, remainder taken from reference TRBV28 and TRBJ2-5, is DVKVTQSSRYLVKRTGEKVFLECVQDMDHENMFWYRQDPGLGLRLIYFSYDVKMKEKGDIPEGYSVSREKKERFSLILESASTNQTSMYLCATAASETQYFGPGTRLLVL.

This clonotype was counted a few times. The rearrangement links TRBV27 to TRBJ2-7; the match to TRBD2 covers 7 bases. The CDR3 consists of 15 residues. CDR1 and CDR2 from the germline V gene are MNHEY and SMNVEV (reference sequence). Losses at the gene ends were 6 bases for V and 4 bases for J; bases not matched to a gene: 12. The CDR3 DNA sequence: TGTGCCAGCAGAGGCCAGGGTGGTAGCGGGTACGAGCAGTACTTC. Translating gives CASRGQGGSGYEQYF.

This chain links TRBV28 with TRBJ1-5; D gene unclear. V lost 3 bases and J 0 bases, leaving 9 bases between the germline ends. Germline V gives CDR1 MDHEN, CDR2 SYDVKM. This CDR3 is built from 15 residues. The CDR3 DNA sequence: TGTGCCAGCAGTTTTGAGGGTTTTAGCAATCAGCCCCAGCATTTT. Its translation is CASSFEGFSNQPQHF.

This clonotype was found once. V and J are TRBV11-2 and TRBJ2-7; D may be TRBD2 (5 bases). Trimming left V 0 bases short and J 2 bases short, with 11 bases between. The CDR3 covers 15 residues. The germline CDR1 and CDR2 sequences are SGHAT and FQNNGV. CDR3 protein: CASSLEAAAAYEQYF. CDR3 coding DNA: TGTGCCAGCAGCTTAGAAGCGGCGGCCGCCTACGAGCAGTACTTC.

J is TRBJ2-2 and V is TRBV9; D is perhaps TRBD1 or TRBD2 (5 bases each). V was cut by 4 bases and J by 4 bases, with 17 bases left in between. The CDR3 runs 16 residues. CDR1 SGDLS and CDR2 YYNGEE come from the germline V gene. Here the CDR3 reads CASSPLGTRGTGELFF. CDR3 sequence (DNA): TGTGCCAGCAGCCCCCTAGGGACCCGGGGCACCGGGGAGCTGTTTTTT.

This clonotype was detected ten times or more. The chain links TRBV24-1 to TRBJ2-3, with D perhaps being TRBD1 or TRBD2 (5 bases each). Germline V gene data show CDR1 as KGHDR and CDR2 as SFDVKD. The CDR3 covers 13 residues. Deletions cut 5 bases from V and 6 bases from J, with 11 bases between. In DNA, the CDR3 is TGTGCCACCAGTGGGGGACCCCCGGATACGCAGTATTTT. Amino acids: CATSGGPPDTQYF.

At least ten counts were recorded for this clonotype. The chain is built from TRBV10-3 and TRBJ2-3; D possibly uses TRBD1 or TRBD2 (5 bases each). This CDR3 is 13 amino acids long. The germline CDR1 and CDR2 sequences are ENHRY and SYGVKD. V shed 3 bases and J shed 4 bases, with 8 bases lying between them. CDR3 DNA: TGTGCCATCAGTGAAGGGACGGCAGATACGCAGTATTTT. Translation gives CAISEGTADTQYF.

The rearrangement joins TRBV15 to TRBJ1-5, with D hard to call. The germline gives CDR1 LNHNV, CDR2 YYDKDF (reference sequence). The CDR3 contains 15 residues. Deletions cut 0 bases from V and 2 bases from J, with 8 bases between. Here the CDR3 DNA reads TGTGCCACCAGCAGAGACAGATATGGCAATCAGCCCCAGCATTTT. Translated: CATSRDRYGNQPQHF.

This clonotype has just a few counts. The chain combines TRBV20-1 with TRBJ2-7; 7 nucleotides align to TRBD1. Germline CDR1 is DFQATT and CDR2 is SNEGSKA (reference sequence). The CDR3 spans 13 residues. CDR3 DNA sequence: TGCAGGGCTGAAAGGGACAGTTTTTTCGAGCAGTACTTC. Encoded protein: CRAERDSFFEQYF.

The sample holds many counts of this clonotype. CDR3 bases: TGTGCCAGCAGTTCGACAGGGCCATACTCTGGAAACACCATATATTTT. Protein product: CASSSTGPYSGNTIYF. V usage is TRBV12-3 or TRBV12-4 and J usage is TRBJ1-3, with TRBD1 matching over 7 bases. V gave up 4 bases and J gave up 0 bases; unmatched junction bases: 6. The CDR3 spans 16 residues.